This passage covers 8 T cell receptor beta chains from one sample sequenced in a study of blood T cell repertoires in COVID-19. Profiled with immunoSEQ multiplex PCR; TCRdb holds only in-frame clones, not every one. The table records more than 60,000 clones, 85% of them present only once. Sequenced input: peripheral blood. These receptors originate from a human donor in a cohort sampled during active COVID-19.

In DNA, the CDR3 is TGTGCCAGCAGCCTCGGACAGGGCTATGGCTACACCTTC. The encoded protein is CASSLGQGYGYTF. The V call is TRBV16, the J call TRBJ1-2; TRBD1 agrees at 8 bases. V was pared by 4 bases and J by 4 bases, with 2 bases of the junction left unmatched. This CDR3 region has 13 residues. CDR1 and CDR2 (germline): KGHSY, FQNENV. Based on the CDR3 plus reference TRBV16 and TRBJ1-2, the full variable domain is GEEVAQTPKHLVRGEGQKAKLYCAPIKGHSYVFWYQQVLKNEFKFLISFQNENVFDETGMPKERFSAKCLPNSPCSLEIQATKLEDSAVYFCASSLGQGYGYTFGSGTRLTVV.

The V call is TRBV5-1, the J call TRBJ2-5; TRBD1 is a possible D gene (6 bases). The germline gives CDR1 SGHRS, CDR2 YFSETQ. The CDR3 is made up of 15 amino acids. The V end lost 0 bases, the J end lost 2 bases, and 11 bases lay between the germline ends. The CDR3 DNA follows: TGCGCCAGCAGCTTGGCCCCGGGACAACAAGAGACCCAGTACTTC. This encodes CASSLAPGQQETQYF.

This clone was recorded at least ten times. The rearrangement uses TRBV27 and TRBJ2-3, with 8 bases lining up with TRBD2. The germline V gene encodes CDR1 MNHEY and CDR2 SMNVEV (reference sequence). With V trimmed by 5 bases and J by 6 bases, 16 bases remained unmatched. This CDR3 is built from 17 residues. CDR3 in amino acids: CASSPQAGAGVHDTQYF. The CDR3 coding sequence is TGTGCCAGCAGTCCCCAAGCGGGGGCGGGGGTTCATGATACGCAGTATTTT.

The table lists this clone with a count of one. CDR3 protein: CASSTWAANTGELFF. Written as DNA, the CDR3 is TGTGCCAGCAGCACATGGGCCGCGAACACCGGGGAGCTGTTTTTT. This chain uses TRBV7-2 with TRBJ2-2; no clear D gene. The V and J ends lost 5 bases and 0 bases respectively, with 10 bases between them. The CDR3 totals 15 residues. CDR1 and CDR2 from the germline V gene are SGHTA and FQGNSA.

CDR3 DNA sequence: TGTGCCAGCAGCCCCCAAGTGTTGTCTGGCGGCTTAGCCAAAAACATTCAGTACTTC. Translated: CASSPQVLSGGLAKNIQYF. V usage is TRBV7-2 and J usage is TRBJ2-4; D is uncertain. With 5 bases removed from V and 0 bases from J, the gap between germline ends came to 23 bases. Germline CDR1 and CDR2: SGHTA and FQGNSA. The CDR3 extends over 19 amino acids. The whole variable domain, remainder taken from reference TRBV7-2 and TRBJ2-4, is GAGVSQSPSNKVTEKGKDVELRCDPISGHTALYWYRQSLGQGLEFLIYFQGNSAPDKSGLPSDRFSAERTGGSVSTLTIQRTQQEDSAVYLCASSPQVLSGGLAKNIQYFGAGTRLSVL.

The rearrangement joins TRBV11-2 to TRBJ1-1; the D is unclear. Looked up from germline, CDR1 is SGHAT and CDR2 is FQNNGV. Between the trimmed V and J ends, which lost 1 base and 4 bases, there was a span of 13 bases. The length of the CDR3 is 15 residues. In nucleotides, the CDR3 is TGTGCCAGCAGCTTAGTAGAGGGTATGGGCACTGAAGCTTTCTTT. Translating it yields CASSLVEGMGTEAFF.

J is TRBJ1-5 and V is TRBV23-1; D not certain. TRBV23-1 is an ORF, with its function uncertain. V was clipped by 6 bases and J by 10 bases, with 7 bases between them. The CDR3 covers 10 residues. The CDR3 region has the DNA TGCGCCAGCAGAGACTCCCCCCAGCATTTT. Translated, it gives CASRDSPQHF.

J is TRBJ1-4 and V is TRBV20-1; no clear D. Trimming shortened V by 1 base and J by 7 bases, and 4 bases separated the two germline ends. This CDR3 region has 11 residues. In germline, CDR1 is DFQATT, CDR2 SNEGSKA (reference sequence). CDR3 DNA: TGCAGTGCTAGAGCCAGTGAAAAACTGTTTTTT. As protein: CSARASEKLFF.